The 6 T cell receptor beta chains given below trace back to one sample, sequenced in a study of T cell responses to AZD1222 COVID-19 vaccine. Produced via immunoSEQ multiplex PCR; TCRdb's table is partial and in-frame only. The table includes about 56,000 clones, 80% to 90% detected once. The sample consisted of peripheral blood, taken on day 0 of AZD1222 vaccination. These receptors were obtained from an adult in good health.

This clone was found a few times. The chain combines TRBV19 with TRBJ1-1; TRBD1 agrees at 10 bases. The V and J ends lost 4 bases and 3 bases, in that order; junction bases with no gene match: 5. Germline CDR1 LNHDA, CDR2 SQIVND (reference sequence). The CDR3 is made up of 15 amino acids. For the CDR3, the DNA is TGTGCCAGTAGTACGGGACAGGGGATGGACACTGAAGCTTTCTTT. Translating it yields CASSTGQGMDTEAFF.

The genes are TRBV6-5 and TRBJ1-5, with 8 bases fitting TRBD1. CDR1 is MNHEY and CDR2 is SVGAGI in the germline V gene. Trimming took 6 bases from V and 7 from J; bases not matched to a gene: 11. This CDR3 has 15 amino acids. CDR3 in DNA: TGTGCCAGCAGACTCACCGACAGGGGCGGACAGCCCCAGCATTTT. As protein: CASRLTDRGGQPQHF.

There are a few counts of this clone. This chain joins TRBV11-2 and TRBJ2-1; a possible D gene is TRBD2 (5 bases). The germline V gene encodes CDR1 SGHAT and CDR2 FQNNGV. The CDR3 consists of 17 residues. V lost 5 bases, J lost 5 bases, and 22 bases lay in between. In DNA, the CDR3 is TGTGCCAGCAGCCATCGACTACCCCTGGCTGATAACAATGAGCAGTTCTTC. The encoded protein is CASSHRLPLADNNEQFF.

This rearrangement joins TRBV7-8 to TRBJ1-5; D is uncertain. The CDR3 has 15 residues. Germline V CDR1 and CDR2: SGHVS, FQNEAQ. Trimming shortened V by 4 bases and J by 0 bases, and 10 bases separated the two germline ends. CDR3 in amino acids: CASSSRDYSNQPQHF. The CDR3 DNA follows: TGTGCCAGCAGCTCCCGGGATTATAGCAATCAGCCCCAGCATTTT.

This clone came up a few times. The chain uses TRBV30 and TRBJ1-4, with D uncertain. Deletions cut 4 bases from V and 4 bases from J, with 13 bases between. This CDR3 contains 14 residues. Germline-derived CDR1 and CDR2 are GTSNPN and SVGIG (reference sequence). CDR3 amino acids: CAWTPSALNEKLFF. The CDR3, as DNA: TGTGCCTGGACCCCCTCCGCCCTTAATGAAAAACTGTTTTTT.

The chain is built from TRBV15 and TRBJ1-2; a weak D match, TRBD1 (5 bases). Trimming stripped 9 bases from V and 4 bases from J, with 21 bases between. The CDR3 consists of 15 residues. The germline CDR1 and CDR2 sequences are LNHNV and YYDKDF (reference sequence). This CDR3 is CATRGLNTDTYGYTF. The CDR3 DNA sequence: TGTGCCACTAGGGGACTTAATACGGATACCTATGGCTACACCTTC.